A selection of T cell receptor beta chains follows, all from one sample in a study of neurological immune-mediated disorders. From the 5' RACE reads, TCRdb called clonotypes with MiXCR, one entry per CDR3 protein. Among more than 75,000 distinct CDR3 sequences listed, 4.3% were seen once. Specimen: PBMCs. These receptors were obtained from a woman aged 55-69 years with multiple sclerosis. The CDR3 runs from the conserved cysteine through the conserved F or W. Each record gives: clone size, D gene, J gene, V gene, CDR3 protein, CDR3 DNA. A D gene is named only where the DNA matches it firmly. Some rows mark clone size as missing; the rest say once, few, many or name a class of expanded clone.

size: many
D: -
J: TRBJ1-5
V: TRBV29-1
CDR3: CSVRPGGLNQPQHF
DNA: TGCAGCGTGCGACCTGGGGGCCTCAATCAGCCCCAGCATTTT

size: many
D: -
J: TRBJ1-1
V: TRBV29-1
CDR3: CSSGGTEAFF
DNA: TGCAGCTCCGGGGGTACTGAAGCTTTCTTT

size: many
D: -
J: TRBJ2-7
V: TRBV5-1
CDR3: CASSSGTGSSSYEQYF
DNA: TGCGCCAGCAGCTCGGGAACAGGGTCAAGCTCCTACGAGCAGTACTTC

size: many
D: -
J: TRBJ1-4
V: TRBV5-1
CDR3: CASSPGRGATNEKLFF
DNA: TGCGCCAGCAGTCCCGGCAGGGGAGCCACTAATGAAAAACTGTTTTTT

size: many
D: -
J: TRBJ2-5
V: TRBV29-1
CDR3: CSFAFGETQYF
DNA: TGCAGCTTTGCCTTCGGGGAGACCCAGTACTTC

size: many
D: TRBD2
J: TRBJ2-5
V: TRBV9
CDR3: CASSVEVAGGNQETQYF
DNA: TGTGCCAGCAGCGTGGAAGTAGCGGGGGGCAACCAAGAGACCCAGTACTTC

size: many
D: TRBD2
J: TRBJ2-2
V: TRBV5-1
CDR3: CASSLPGLALTGELFF
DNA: TGCGCCAGCAGCTTACCGGGACTAGCACTCACCGGGGAGCTGTTTTTT

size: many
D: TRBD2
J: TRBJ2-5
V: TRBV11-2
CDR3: CASSSSGGQETQYF
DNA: TGTGCCAGCAGCTCTAGCGGGGGGCAAGAGACCCAGTACTTC

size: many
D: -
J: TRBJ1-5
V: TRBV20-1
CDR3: CSARGSGLRRDQPQHF
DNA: TGCAGTGCTAGGGGTTCCGGGCTCCGGAGGGATCAGCCCCAGCATTTT

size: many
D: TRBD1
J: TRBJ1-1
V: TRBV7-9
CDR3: CASRRGAGGESMNTEAFF
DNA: TGTGCCAGCAGGAGGGGGGCAGGGGGCGAGAGCATGAACACTGAAGCTTTCTTT

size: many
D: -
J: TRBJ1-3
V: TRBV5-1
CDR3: CASSLGQPKAGNTIYF
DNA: TGCGCCAGCAGCCTAGGACAGCCTAAGGCCGGAAACACCATATATTTT

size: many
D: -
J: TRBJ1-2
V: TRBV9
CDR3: CASSPLGGYTF
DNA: TGTGCCAGCAGCCCGCTGGGAGGCTACACCTTC

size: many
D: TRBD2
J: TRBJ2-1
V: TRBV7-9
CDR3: CASSLLRGSYNEQFF
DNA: TGTGCCAGCAGCTTATTGCGGGGGTCCTACAATGAGCAGTTCTTC

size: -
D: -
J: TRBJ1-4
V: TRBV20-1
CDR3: CSATNPLGTEKLFF
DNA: TGTAGTGCCACCAACCCATTAGGGACTGAAAAACTGTTTTTT

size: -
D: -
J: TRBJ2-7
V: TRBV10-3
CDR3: CAISEGTYEQYF
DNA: TGTGCCATCAGTGAGGGAACCTACGAGCAGTACTTC

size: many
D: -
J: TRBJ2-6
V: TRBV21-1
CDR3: CASSKGRDRNRLTF
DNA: TGTGCCAGCAGCAAGGGAAGGGACAGGAACCGCCTGACTTTC

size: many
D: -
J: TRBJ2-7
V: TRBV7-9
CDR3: CASSLVRAEQYF
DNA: TGTGCCAGCAGCTTAGTCAGGGCGGAGCAGTACTTC

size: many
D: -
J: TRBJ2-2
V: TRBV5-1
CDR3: CASSLVGSGDTGELFF
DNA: TGCGCCAGCAGCTTGGTGGGGTCCGGGGACACCGGGGAGCTGTTTTTT

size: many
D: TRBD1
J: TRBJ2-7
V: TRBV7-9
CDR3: CASSSLSGGTVEQYF
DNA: TGTGCCAGCAGCTCCTTATCAGGGGGCACGGTCGAGCAGTACTTC

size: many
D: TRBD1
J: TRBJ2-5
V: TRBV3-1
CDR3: CASSLRTGKGTQYF
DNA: TGTGCCAGCAGCCTTCGGACAGGCAAAGGGACCCAGTACTTC

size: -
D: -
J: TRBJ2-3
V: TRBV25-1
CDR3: CASSELGGGLSTDTQYF
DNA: TGTGCCAGCAGTGAATTAGGCGGTGGCTTAAGCACAGATACGCAGTATTTT

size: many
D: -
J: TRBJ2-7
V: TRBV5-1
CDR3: CASTLTADAYEQYF
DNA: TGCGCCAGCACCCTGACAGCCGATGCCTACGAGCAGTACTTC

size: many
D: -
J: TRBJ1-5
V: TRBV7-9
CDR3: CASSLSANSNQPQHF
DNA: TGTGCCAGCAGCTTATCAGCGAATAGCAATCAGCCCCAGCATTTT

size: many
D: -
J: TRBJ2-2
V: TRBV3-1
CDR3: CASSQDGGTGELFF
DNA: TGTGCCAGCAGCCAAGATGGCGGAACCGGGGAGCTGTTTTTT

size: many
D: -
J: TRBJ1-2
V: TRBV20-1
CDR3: CSARPDFGYTF
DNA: TGCAGTGCAAGGCCTGATTTTGGCTACACCTTC

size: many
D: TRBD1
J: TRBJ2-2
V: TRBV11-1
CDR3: CASSTHSGTGFTGELFF
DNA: TGTGCCAGCAGCACGCACTCCGGGACAGGGTTTACCGGGGAGCTGTTTTTT

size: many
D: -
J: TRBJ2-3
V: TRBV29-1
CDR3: CSVVQGAQGSIF
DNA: TGCAGCGTTGTACAGGGCGCACAGGGATCCATATTT

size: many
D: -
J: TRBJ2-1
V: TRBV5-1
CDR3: CASSFSSSSYNEQFF
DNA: TGCGCCAGCAGCTTCTCTTCGAGCTCCTACAATGAGCAGTTCTTC

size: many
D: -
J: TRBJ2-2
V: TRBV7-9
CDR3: CASSLALLNTGELFF
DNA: TGTGCCAGCAGCTTAGCACTTCTGAACACCGGGGAGCTGTTTTTT

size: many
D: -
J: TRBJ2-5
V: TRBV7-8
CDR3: CASSLAAGEETQYF
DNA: TGTGCCAGCAGCTTAGCGGCAGGGGAAGAGACCCAGTACTTC

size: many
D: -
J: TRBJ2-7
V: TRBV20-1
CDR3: CSASQAGGDEQYF
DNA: TGCAGTGCTAGTCAGGCAGGGGGGGACGAGCAGTACTTC

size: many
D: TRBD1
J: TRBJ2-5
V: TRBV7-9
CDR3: CASSSNDRGEKETQYF
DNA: TGTGCCAGCAGCTCAAACGACAGGGGCGAAAAAGAGACCCAGTACTTC

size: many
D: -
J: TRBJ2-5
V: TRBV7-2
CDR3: CASSSPTRAETQYF
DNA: TGTGCCAGCAGCTCCCCGACTAGAGCGGAGACCCAGTACTTC

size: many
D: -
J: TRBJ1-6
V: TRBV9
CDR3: CASSVAGNGSPLHF
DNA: TGTGCCAGCAGCGTAGCGGGGAATGGTTCACCCCTCCACTTT

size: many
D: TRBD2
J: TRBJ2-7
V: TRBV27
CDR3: CASSFLGRRNEQYF
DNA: TGTGCCAGCAGTTTCCTCGGGAGGAGGAACGAGCAGTACTTC

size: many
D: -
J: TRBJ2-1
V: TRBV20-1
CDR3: CSARDGLSRFNEQFF
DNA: TGCAGTGCTAGAGATGGGCTTTCCCGTTTCAATGAGCAGTTCTTC

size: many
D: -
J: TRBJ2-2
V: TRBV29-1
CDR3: CSVGTTRVAGELFF
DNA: TGCAGCGTGGGGACAACTAGAGTGGCCGGGGAGCTGTTTTTT

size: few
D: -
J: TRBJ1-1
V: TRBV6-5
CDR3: CASQDMNTEAFF
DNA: TGTGCCAGCCAGGATATGAACACTGAAGCTTTCTTT

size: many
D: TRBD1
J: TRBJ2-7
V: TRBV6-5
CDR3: CASSYSLTGGVYEQYF
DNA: TGTGCCAGCAGTTACTCGCTAACAGGGGGCGTCTACGAGCAGTACTTC

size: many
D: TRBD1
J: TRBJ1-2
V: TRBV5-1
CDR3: CASSYTGTQGAGYTF
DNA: TGCGCCAGCAGCTATACAGGGACCCAGGGGGCTGGCTACACCTTC

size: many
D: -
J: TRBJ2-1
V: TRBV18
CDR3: CASSPPSPGPPQFF
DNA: TGTGCCAGCTCACCACCGAGTCCCGGGCCCCCCCAGTTCTTC

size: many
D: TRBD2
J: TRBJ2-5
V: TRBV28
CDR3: CASRPRYWGLAGGKETQYF
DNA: TGTGCCAGCAGACCCCGCTATTGGGGGCTAGCGGGGGGTAAAGAGACCCAGTACTTC

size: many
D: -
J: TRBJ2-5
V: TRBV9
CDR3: CASSAGQYKETQYF
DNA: TGTGCCAGCAGCGCGGGACAATACAAAGAGACCCAGTACTTC

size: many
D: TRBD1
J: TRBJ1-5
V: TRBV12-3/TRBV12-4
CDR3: CASTPGTGVREPQHF
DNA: TGTGCCAGCACCCCCGGGACAGGGGTCAGGGAGCCCCAGCATTTT

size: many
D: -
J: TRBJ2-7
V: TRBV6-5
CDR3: CASKNPGAGSEQYF
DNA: TGTGCCAGCAAAAACCCGGGGGCAGGAAGCGAGCAGTACTTC

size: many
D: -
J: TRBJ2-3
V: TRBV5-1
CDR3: CASSSIRGADTQYF
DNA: TGCGCCAGCAGCTCGATCCGCGGGGCAGATACGCAGTATTTT

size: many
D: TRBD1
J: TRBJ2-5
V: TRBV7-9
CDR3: CASSSDRGLRKTQYF
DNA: TGTGCCAGCAGCTCAGACAGGGGGCTGAGGAAGACCCAGTACTTC

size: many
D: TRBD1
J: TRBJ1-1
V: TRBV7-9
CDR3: CASSPRRQGGTEAFF
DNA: TGTGCCAGCAGCCCCCGCCGACAGGGAGGCACTGAAGCTTTCTTT

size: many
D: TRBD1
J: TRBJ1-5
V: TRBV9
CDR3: CASSVGTGFQPQHF
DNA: TGTGCCAGCAGCGTAGGGACAGGGTTTCAGCCCCAGCATTTT

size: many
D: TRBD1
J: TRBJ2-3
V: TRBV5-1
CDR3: CASSTGQGLDTQYF
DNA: TGCGCCAGCAGCACAGGACAGGGTTTAGATACGCAGTATTTT

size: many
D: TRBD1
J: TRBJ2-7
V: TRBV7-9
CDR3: CASSLPRDSYEQYF
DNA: TGTGCCAGCAGCCTGCCCCGGGACAGCTACGAGCAGTACTTC

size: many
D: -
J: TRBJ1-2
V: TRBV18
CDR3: CASSPDGGHYGYTF
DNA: TGTGCCAGCTCACCAGACGGGGGTCACTATGGCTACACCTTC

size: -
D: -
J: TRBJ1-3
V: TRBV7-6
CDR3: CASSLRGEGNTIYF
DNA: TGTGCCAGCAGCCTTCGAGGGGAAGGAAACACCATATATTTT

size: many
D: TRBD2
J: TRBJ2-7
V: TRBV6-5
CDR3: CASRLQLAGGSYEQYF
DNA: TGTGCCAGCAGGCTTCAGCTAGCGGGGGGGTCCTACGAGCAGTACTTC

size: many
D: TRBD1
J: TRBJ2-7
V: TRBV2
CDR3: CASSAGQGMFYEQYF
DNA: TGTGCCAGCAGTGCTGGACAGGGGATGTTCTACGAGCAGTACTTC

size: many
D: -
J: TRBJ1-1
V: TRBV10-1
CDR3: CASRPAGANTEAFF
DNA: TGCGCCAGCAGGCCCGCGGGGGCGAACACTGAAGCTTTCTTT